This T cell receptor (beta chain) is drawn from a study of T-cell memory formation after mild COVID-19. As for this clonotype: A much larger clone lies a single base off, so this may be a read error.

CDR1 and CDR2 (germline): SGHRS, YFSETQ. The CDR3 length is 16 residues. Each CDR3 protein is one row after TCRdb ran MiXCR on the 5' RACE reads. This sample has some 450,000 distinct CDR3 sequences, with roughly 17% found just once. The V call is TRBV5-1, the J call TRBJ2-1, with D perhaps matching TRBD1 (7 bases). This receptor was taken from a man aged 18 to 29 who had mild COVID-19 (a few samples of this study predate the infection). Cell type and time point are not known. The specimen was PBMCs or a T cell subset sorted from them (not recorded which). CDR3 in amino acids: CDSSLPQGGPYNEQFF. CDR3 in DNA: TGCGACAGCAGCTTGCCCCAGGGGGGCCCCTACAATGAGCAGTTCTTC.